The entry below describes one TCR beta chain. CDR1 LGHNA and CDR2 YSLEER come from the germline V gene. The CDR3 consists of 15 residues. The data were taken from a study of cytomegalovirus exposure and HLA in healthy donors. Primers: 60 Vbeta forward and 13 Jbeta reverse. Original processing notes: Later, roughly 77 million unique TCR beta chains were counted in an analysis, and around 11 million of them were shared. Clones were sequenced by immunoSEQ multiplex PCR, and TCRdb holds only the in-frame ones, with some missing. That table supplies the V and J calls and clone size; D and trimming were determined from the DNA. The sample includes fewer than 200,000 clones, approximately 84% of them seen just once.

The chain carries TRBV4-3 and TRBJ2-5; D is uncertain. The DNA matches TRBJ2-7 better at its end, which makes the J call doubtful. This receptor was taken from a man in his thirties or forties in good health and CMV-seropositive. Sequencing used PBMCs. The CDR3 here is CASSQDRHSSYEQYF. Here the CDR3 DNA reads TGCGCCAGCAGCCAAGATCGTCACAGCTCCTACGAGCAGTACTTC.